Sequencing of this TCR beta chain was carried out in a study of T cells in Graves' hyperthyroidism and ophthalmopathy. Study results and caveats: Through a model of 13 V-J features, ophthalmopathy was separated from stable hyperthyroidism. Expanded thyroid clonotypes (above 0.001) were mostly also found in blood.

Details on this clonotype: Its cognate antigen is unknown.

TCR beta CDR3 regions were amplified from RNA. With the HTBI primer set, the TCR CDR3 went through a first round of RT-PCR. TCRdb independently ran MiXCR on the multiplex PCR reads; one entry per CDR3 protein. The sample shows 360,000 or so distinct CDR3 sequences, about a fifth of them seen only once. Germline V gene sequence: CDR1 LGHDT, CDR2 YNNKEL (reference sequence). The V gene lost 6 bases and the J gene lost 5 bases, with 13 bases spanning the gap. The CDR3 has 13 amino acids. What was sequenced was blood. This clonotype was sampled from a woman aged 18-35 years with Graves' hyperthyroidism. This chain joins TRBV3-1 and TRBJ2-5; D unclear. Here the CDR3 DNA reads TGTGCCAGCAGTATGAAGAACCGGGAGACCCAGTACTTC. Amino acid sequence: CASSMKNRETQYF.